These T cell receptor beta chains were read from a single sample in a study of shared clonotypes between healthy human individuals. Produced via immunoSEQ multiplex PCR; TCRdb's table is partial and in-frame only. Of about 600,000 clones listed, roughly 98% are singletons. Sequencing input: naive CD8+ T cells sorted from blood. Source of these receptors: a man aged 30-40 years in good health. Both conserved end residues are part of each CDR3. The D gene is left open where the match is weak. Clone size is shown for a subset of rows, as once, few, many or a class of expanded clone.

TRBJ2-5 . TRBV5-1 . CASSLDQRSQETQYF TGCGCCAGCAGCTTGGACCAGAGAAGCCAAGAGACCCAGTACTTC
TRBJ2-7 . TRBV5-1 TRBD1 CASSLGQGSSYEQYF TGCGCCAGCAGCTTGGGACAGGGTAGCTCATACGAGCAGTACTTC
TRBJ2-1 . TRBV29-1 TRBD2 CSATGGTSGRNEQFF TGCAGCGCTACGGGTGGGACTAGCGGGAGAAATGAGCAGTTCTTC
TRBJ2-7 . TRBV27 TRBD2 CASSLASSGIGYEQYF TGTGCCAGCAGTTTAGCCTCTAGCGGGATAGGGTACGAGCAGTACTTC
TRBJ2-7 . TRBV29-1 TRBD2 CSVETSGNLGSYEQYF TGCAGCGTTGAGACTAGCGGGAATTTAGGTTCCTACGAGCAGTACTTC
TRBJ2-7 . TRBV7-6 . CASSLALAPMRGQYF TGTGCCAGCAGCTTAGCACTAGCCCCGATGAGGGGGCAGTACTTC
TRBJ2-7 . TRBV13 TRBD2 CASSSGLAGGSVIYEQYF TGTGCCAGCAGCTCGGGACTAGCGGGAGGGTCCGTAATTTACGAGCAGTACTTC
TRBJ2-1 . TRBV7-9 TRBD1 CASSLPGQGAHEQFF TGTGCCAGCAGCTTGCCGGGACAGGGGGCGCATGAGCAGTTCTTC
TRBJ2-3 once TRBV7-9 . CASTTTDTQYF TGTGCCAGCACCACTACAGATACGCAGTATTTT
TRBJ2-7 . TRBV5-4 TRBD1 CASSPTGTGYEQYF TGTGCCAGCAGCCCGACAGGGACGGGCTACGAGCAGTACTTC
TRBJ2-7 . TRBV6-5 . CATSPLAPYEQYF TGTGCCACTTCCCCCCTAGCACCCTACGAGCAGTACTTC
TRBJ2-5 . TRBV20-1 . CSARRAETQYF TGCAGTGCTAGAAGGGCAGAGACCCAGTACTTC
TRBJ2-2 once TRBV28 . CASSLDRGVANTGELFF TGTGCCAGCAGTTTAGATAGGGGCGTCGCGAACACCGGGGAGCTGTTTTTT
TRBJ2-5 . TRBV9 . CASSVSSGPQETQYF TGTGCCAGCAGCGTCTCTTCTGGACCTCAAGAGACCCAGTACTTC
TRBJ2-7 . TRBV7-8 TRBD2 CASSPPRAGAYEQYF TGTGCCAGCAGCCCACCCCGGGCGGGGGCCTACGAGCAGTACTTC
TRBJ1-4 . TRBV7-8 TRBD1 CASSFKMGTGRFSNEKLFF TGTGCCAGCAGCTTTAAGATGGGGACAGGGAGGTTCTCTAATGAAAAACTGTTTTTT
TRBJ2-3 . TRBV5-6 . CASSLPQEADTQYF TGTGCCAGCAGCTTACCTCAGGAGGCAGATACGCAGTATTTT
TRBJ2-7 . TRBV5-1 TRBD1 CASSLGSGGSYEQYF TGCGCCAGCAGCTTGGGTTCAGGGGGATCCTACGAGCAGTACTTC
TRBJ2-5 . TRBV9 . CASSVDSGWGETQYF TGTGCCAGCAGCGTAGATTCCGGTTGGGGGGAGACCCAGTACTTC
TRBJ1-1 . TRBV13 . CASSLKGGRPEAFF TGTGCCAGCAGCTTAAAGGGGGGTAGGCCTGAAGCTTTCTTT
TRBJ2-6 . TRBV29-1 TRBD1 CSVEDWGQNTRGANVLTF TGCAGCGTTGAAGATTGGGGACAGAACACCCGGGGGGCCAACGTCCTGACTTTC
TRBJ2-7 . TRBV18 TRBD1 CASSLATGGSYEQYF TGTGCCAGCTCACTTGCGACAGGGGGATCCTACGAGCAGTACTTC
TRBJ2-2 . TRBV28 . CASSPPDRFANTGELFF TGTGCCAGCAGTCCACCTGACAGGTTCGCGAACACCGGGGAGCTGTTTTTT
TRBJ2-1 once TRBV11-2 TRBD2 CASSLLAGALSEQFF TGTGCCAGCAGCTTACTAGCGGGAGCGTTGAGTGAGCAGTTCTTC
TRBJ2-2 . TRBV4-1 . CASSQDSSAATGELFF TGCGCCAGCAGCCAAGACTCTAGCGCGGCCACCGGGGAGCTGTTTTTT
TRBJ2-7 . TRBV7-6 . CASSLRENNRDEQYF TGTGCCAGCAGCTTACGGGAGAACAATAGAGACGAGCAGTACTTC
TRBJ2-7 . TRBV27 TRBD1 CASSLGQGAREQYF TGTGCCAGCAGTTTGGGACAGGGGGCGAGAGAGCAGTACTTC